This TCR beta chain is drawn from a study of Tregs in tolerant kidney transplant recipients. Findings and limits, study-wide: This study did not directly address biological reproducibility.

The CDR3 contains 15 residues. V was clipped by 4 bases and J by 5 bases; unmatched bases: 6. Germline assignment: CDR1 SNHLY and CDR2 FYNNEI. Related graft donors supplied nonmyeloablative bone marrow transplants, and mixed chimerism was transient. For this clone: Its matching antigen is unknown.

Assay: immunoSEQ multiplex PCR; the TCRdb copy retains only in-frame clones and omits some. The sample contains about 52,000 clones, roughly nine tenths of which appear only once. This TCR was sampled from a human patient who received a combined kidney and bone marrow transplant. Some of the T cells might come from the graft donor. The J gene is TRBJ2-1, the V gene TRBV2; the match to TRBD2 covers 9 bases. Sample: CD8+ T cells from blood (PBMCs), taken 24 months after the transplant. The CDR3 sequence is CASSVVPSGNNEQFF. The DNA for the CDR3 is TGTGCCAGCAGTGTTGTCCCTAGCGGGAACAATGAGCAGTTCTTC.